This is a list of T cell receptor beta chains from one sample in a study of CD8 T cells in ankylosing spondylitis. From the 5' RACE reads, TCRdb called clonotypes with MiXCR, one entry per CDR3 protein. Among 36,000 or so distinct CDR3 sequences listed, 9.5% to 11% were seen once. The specimen sequenced was synovial fluid, either unsorted or a sorted T cell fraction (not recorded which). Source of these receptors: a male donor with ankylosing spondylitis. Both conserved end residues are part of each CDR3. D genes are given only for firm matches. The size entry is marked missing in some rows and otherwise reads once, few, many or a size class.

TRBV5-5	TRBJ2-7	TRBD1	many	TGTGCCAGCAGCTTGGGACAGGGGGCGATGAACGAGCAGTACTTC	CASSLGQGAMNEQYF
TRBV4-1	TRBJ2-2	TRBD2	many	TGCGCCAGCAGCCAAATGACTAGCGGAATGGCCGGGGAGCTGTTTTTT	CASSQMTSGMAGELFF
TRBV4-3	TRBJ1-2	NA	many	TGCGCCAGCAGCCAAGATCTGCCGCCCGACAGTGGCTACACCTTC	CASSQDLPPDSGYTF
TRBV6-6	TRBJ2-2	NA	NA	NA	CASKGSGELFFF
TRBV28	TRBJ2-1	NA	many	TGTGCCAGCAGACCCGGGGTGGGGCGGGCGAGCTCCTACAATGAGCAGTTCTTC	CASRPGVGRASSYNEQFF
TRBV12-3/TRBV12-4	TRBJ2-3	NA	many	TGTGCCAGCTTGCAGACTAGCACAGATACGCAGTATTTT	CASLQTSTDTQYF
TRBV14	TRBJ2-2	TRBD1	NA	TGTGCCAGCAGCCAAGGGCCGGGACAGGGGGCTATCGGGGAGCTGTTTTTT	CASSQGPGQGAIGELFF
TRBV5-1	TRBJ2-3	TRBD2	few	TGCGCCAGCAGCTCAGAGCGGGAGGGTATAACAGATACGCAGTATTTT	CASSSEREGITDTQYF
TRBV11-3	TRBJ2-7	TRBD2	few	TGTGCCAGCAGCTTACAGCCTAGCGGGAGATACGAGCAGTACTTC	CASSLQPSGRYEQYF
TRBV2	TRBJ2-1	NA	NA	TGTGCCAGCAGTACCGGTACCTACAATGAGCAGTTCTTC	CASSTGTYNEQFF
TRBV29-1	TRBJ2-1	TRBD2	NA	TGCAGCGCATATCTAGCGGGAGCCTTCTACAATGAGCAGTTCTTC	CSAYLAGAFYNEQFF
TRBV5-1	TRBJ1-1	NA	NA	TGCGCCAGCAGCTTAATGGACGGTAACACTGAAGCTTTCTTT	CASSLMDGNTEAFF
TRBV5-1	TRBJ2-3	TRBD2	few	TGCGCCAGCAGCACCACCCTAGCGGGCACAGATACGCAGTATTTT	CASSTTLAGTDTQYF
TRBV9	TRBJ1-3	TRBD1	NA	TGTGCCAGCAGCGTAGACGGGACAGTAGTCATCTCTGGAAACACCATATATTTT	CASSVDGTVVISGNTIYF
TRBV7-9	TRBJ2-3	NA	NA	TGTGCCAGCAGCTTAGATGTAGGGGAGTCAGATACGCAGTATTTT	CASSLDVGESDTQYF
TRBV19	TRBJ2-7	NA	NA	TGTGCCAGTAAGGGTCCGGGGACGGCTTCCTACGAGCAGTACTTC	CASKGPGTASYEQYF
TRBV4-2	TRBJ2-7	TRBD2	many	TGTGCCAGCAGCCAACTAGCGGGAGGGCCAAGGGCCTACGAGCAGTACTTC	CASSQLAGGPRAYEQYF